This TCR beta chain was sequenced for a study of T cells in localized non-small cell lung cancer. Repertoires were generated with immunoSEQ multiplex PCR, while TCRdb's copy carries only in-frame clones and drops some. The profile shows 55,000 to 75,000 clones, around 85% of them singletons. For this clone: Its antigen is as yet unknown.

Notes on the study in general: Tumor samples were not multi-region, leaving intratumor heterogeneity unexcluded. Among the tissues sampled, uninvolved adjacent lung had the highest T cell clonality, above tumor. Longer overall survival was seen with higher T cell density measured in blood.

V was clipped by 1 base and J by 13 bases, with 13 bases between them. CDR1 is SGHAT, CDR2 FQNNGV, per germline. The CDR3 covers 12 residues. The rearrangement joins TRBV11-2 to TRBJ1-2; no reliable D call. Source: peripheral blood, taken before any cancer treatment. The source is a male donor aged 60 or over with stage III squamous cell lung carcinoma. The chain's CDR3 is CASSLVPPVSTF. In DNA form, the CDR3 reads TGTGCCAGCAGCTTAGTTCCCCCGGTGAGCACCTTC.